This is a list of T cell receptor beta chains from one sample in a study of blood T cell repertoires in COVID-19. The protocol was immunoSEQ multiplex PCR, while the TCRdb copy is restricted to in-frame clones and leaves out a portion. This sample yields 150,000 or so clones, of which more than 85% are seen a single time; over 0.95% belongs to the top ten. Material: PBMCs or T cells enriched from blood (not recorded which). These TCRs come from a human donor with acute COVID-19. The donor label of this sample is uncertain. CDR3s include the opening cysteine and the closing phenylalanine or tryptophan. The D gene is left open where the match is weak. Not every row has a clone size; where given, it reads once, few, many or a size class.

D: -; V: TRBV7-2; J: TRBJ1-1; size: once; DNA: TGTGCCAGCAGCTTAGAGGGGCGCGGGGGCACTGAAGCTTTCTTT; CDR3: CASSLEGRGGTEAFF
D: -; V: TRBV6-5; J: TRBJ1-3; size: -; DNA: TGTGCCAGTAGCGGGACGGCGACTGGAAACACCATATATTTT; CDR3: CASSGTATGNTIYF
D: TRBD1; V: TRBV5-1; J: TRBJ2-3; size: -; DNA: TGCGCCAGCAGCTTAAGACAGGGAGGCACAGATACGCAGTATTTT; CDR3: CASSLRQGGTDTQYF
D: TRBD1; V: TRBV2; J: TRBJ2-7; size: -; DNA: TGTGCCAGCACACGGGACAGAGCCTACGAGCAGTACTTC; CDR3: CASTRDRAYEQYF
D: -; V: TRBV5-1; J: TRBJ1-2; size: -; DNA: TGCGCCAGCAGCTTGCGACAGTTGGATGGCTACACCTTC; CDR3: CASSLRQLDGYTF
D: -; V: TRBV10-3; J: TRBJ1-1; size: -; DNA: TGTGCCATCAGTAAAGGGAGCACTGAAGCTTTCTTT; CDR3: CAISKGSTEAFF
D: TRBD1; V: TRBV12-5; J: TRBJ1-6; size: -; DNA: TGTGCTAGTGGTTTGTTTTCCCTCGGGACAGGGGGAAATTCACCCCTCCACTTT; CDR3: CASGLFSLGTGGNSPLHF
D: TRBD1; V: TRBV19; J: TRBJ1-4; size: -; DNA: TGTGCCAGTAGTACGCCAGGGGGATGGGAAAAACTGTTTTTT; CDR3: CASSTPGGWEKLFF
D: -; V: TRBV27; J: TRBJ2-7; size: -; DNA: TGTGCCAGCAGTTTACGGGAGCGCCGACCGACCATATACGAGCAGTACTTC; CDR3: CASSLRERRPTIYEQYF
D: -; V: TRBV6-5; J: TRBJ1-1; size: -; DNA: TGTGCCAGCAGAGCAGGGCGGTTGGCTGAAGCTTTCTTT; CDR3: CASRAGRLAEAFF
D: TRBD2; V: TRBV7-2; J: TRBJ2-5; size: -; DNA: TGTGCCAGCAGCAGGTCAGCGGGGCCCCAAGAGACCCAGTACTTC; CDR3: CASSRSAGPQETQYF
D: TRBD2; V: TRBV11-2; J: TRBJ2-2; size: -; DNA: TGTGCCAGCAGCTTAGCGGGGGGTTGGACCGGGGAGCTGTTTTTT; CDR3: CASSLAGGWTGELFF
D: -; V: TRBV6-5; J: TRBJ1-1; size: -; DNA: TGTGCCAGCATTAATGTTGGGCGCCCCACTGAAGCTTTCTTT; CDR3: CASINVGRPTEAFF
D: TRBD1; V: TRBV9; J: TRBJ2-7; size: few; DNA: TGTGCCAGCAGCCCGAGGGGACAGTACGAGCAGTACTTC; CDR3: CASSPRGQYEQYF
D: -; V: TRBV9; J: TRBJ1-1; size: -; DNA: TGTGCCAGCAGCGCCCGACAGAACACTGAAGCTTTCTTT; CDR3: CASSARQNTEAFF
D: -; V: TRBV6-5; J: TRBJ2-1; size: -; DNA: TGTGCCAGCAGTTACTCAACCGGGGAGATAAGCAATGAGCAGTTCTTC; CDR3: CASSYSTGEISNEQFF
D: -; V: TRBV7-2; J: TRBJ1-6; size: -; DNA: TGTGCCAGCAGCCCGGGAGGTTCACCCCTCCACTTT; CDR3: CASSPGGSPLHF
D: TRBD1; V: TRBV7-2; J: TRBJ2-2; size: -; DNA: TGTGCCAGCAGATCCGGGACAGGGGGTACCGGGGAGCTGTTTTTT; CDR3: CASRSGTGGTGELFF
D: -; V: TRBV5-1; J: TRBJ2-5; size: -; DNA: TGCGCCAGCAGCTTGACGGAAGAGACCCAGTACTTC; CDR3: CASSLTEETQYF
D: -; V: TRBV6-5; J: TRBJ1-6; size: -; DNA: TGTGCCAGCAATAAACTGGCAGGGGATTTCTCACCCCTCCACTTT; CDR3: CASNKLAGDFSPLHF